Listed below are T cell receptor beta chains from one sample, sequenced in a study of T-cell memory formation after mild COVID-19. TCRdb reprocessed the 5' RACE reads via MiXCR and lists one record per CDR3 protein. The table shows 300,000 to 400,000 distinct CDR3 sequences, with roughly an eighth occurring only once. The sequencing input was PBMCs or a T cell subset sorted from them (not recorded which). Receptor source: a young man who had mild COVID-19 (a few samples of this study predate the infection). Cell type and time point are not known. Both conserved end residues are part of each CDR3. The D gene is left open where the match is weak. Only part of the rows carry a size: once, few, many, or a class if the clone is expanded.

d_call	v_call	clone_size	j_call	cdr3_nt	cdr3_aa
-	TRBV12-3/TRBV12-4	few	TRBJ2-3	TGTGCCAGCAGCTATGGGCAAGCAGGCGATACGCAGTATTTT	CASSYGQAGDTQYF
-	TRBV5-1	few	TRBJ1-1	TGCGCCAGCAGCTTCTCCGGGTTGGGCACTGAAGCTTTCTTT	CASSFSGLGTEAFF
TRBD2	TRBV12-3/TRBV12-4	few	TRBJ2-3	TGTGCCAGCAGTTTCCTGATAGCGGGCTCTCAAGATACGCAGTATTTT	CASSFLIAGSQDTQYF
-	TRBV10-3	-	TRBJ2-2	TGTGCCATCAATTCCGGCGGGGGCGCGAACACCGGGGAGCTGTTTTTT	CAINSGGGANTGELFF
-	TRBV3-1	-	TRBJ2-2	TGTGCCAGCAGCCAAGACGTACGGGGAAGGGCCGGGGAGCTGTTTTTT	CASSQDVRGRAGELFF
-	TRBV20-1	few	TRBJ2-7	TGCAGTGCTAGACCTCTTCGGGGTTATGAGCAGTACTTC	CSARPLRGYEQYF
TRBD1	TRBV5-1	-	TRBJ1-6	TGCGCCAGCAGCCCGGCGGACAGGGAAGCTTCACCCCTCCACTTT	CASSPADREASPLHF
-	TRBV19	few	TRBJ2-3	TGTGCCAGTAGTATAGCACCCAGCTTCACAGATACGCAGTATTTT	CASSIAPSFTDTQYF
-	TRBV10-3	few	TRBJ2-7	TGTGCCAGCCAGGCGGACAGCTCTCGGGGCGAGCAGTACTTC	CASQADSSRGEQYF
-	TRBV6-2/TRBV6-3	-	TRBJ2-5	TGTGCCAGCAGCCCCCGGACAGCCCAGGGAAGGAGGGAGACCCAGTACTTC	CASSPRTAQGRRETQYF
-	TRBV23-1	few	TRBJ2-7	TGCGCCAGCGGAAGTGGGGCAGGGATGGGCGAGCAGTACTTC	CASGSGAGMGEQYF
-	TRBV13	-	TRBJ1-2	TGTGCCAGCAGCTTAGCACGGGCAGGCTACACCTTC	CASSLARAGYTF
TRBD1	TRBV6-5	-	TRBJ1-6	TGTGCCAGCAGTTACACCAGACAGGGCAATTCACCCCTCCACTTT	CASSYTRQGNSPLHF
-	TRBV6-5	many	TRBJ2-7	TGTGCCAGCAGTACCCGGTCGGGACTCCCTTACGAGCAGTACTTC	CASSTRSGLPYEQYF
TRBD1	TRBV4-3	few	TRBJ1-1	TGCGCCAGCAGCCCGCACCAGGGGGACACTGAAGCTTTCTTT	CASSPHQGDTEAFF
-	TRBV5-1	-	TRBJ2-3	TGCGCCAGCAGCTTGGTTCTAGTCGGCGATACGCAGTATTTT	CASSLVLVGDTQYF